Below, 8 T cell receptor beta chains from the same sample are listed, as sequenced in a study of early T cells in non-severe SARS-CoV-2 infection. TCRdb fed the 5' RACE reads into MiXCR, producing one record per CDR3 protein. The sample has approximately 90,000 distinct CDR3 sequences, approximately 10% seen once. Specimen: whole blood, collected at baseline. The receptors were sampled from an adult who was a healthcare worker with PCR-confirmed SARS-CoV-2 infection or an uninfected control (not recorded which).

The chain carries TRBV5-8 and TRBJ1-1; TRBD1 aligns across 7 bases. V trimming: 4 bases; J trimming: 4 bases; junction bases outside the gene matches: 7. Germline assignment: CDR1 SGHTS and CDR2 YDEGEE. This CDR3 comprises 14 residues. The DNA of the CDR3 is TGTGCCAGCAGCCAAGACAGGGCAGGCACTGAAGCTTTCTTT. It translates to CASSQDRAGTEAFF.

This clonotype was seen many times. This chain joins TRBV24-1 and TRBJ2-3; D might be TRBD2 (6 bases). The CDR3 is 15 residues long. Trimming took off 3 bases at V and 3 bases at J, with 12 bases between the two ends. Germline V CDR1 and CDR2: KGHDR, SFDVKD. The CDR3 is CATSDRGGITDTQYF. The CDR3 bases are TGTGCCACCAGTGATCGGGGCGGGATTACAGATACGCAGTATTTT.

This clonotype appeared a few times. The chain uses TRBV12-3 or TRBV12-4 and TRBJ2-3, with D perhaps TRBD2 (5 bases). The V gene lost 5 bases and the J gene lost 3 bases, with 12 bases spanning the gap. The CDR3 length is 14 residues. The CDR3 DNA follows: TGTGCCAGCAGTCGATACGGGAATACAGATACGCAGTATTTT. Amino acid sequence: CASSRYGNTDTQYF.

The genes are TRBV3-1 and TRBJ2-1; TRBD2 matches at 15 bases. Per the germline V gene, CDR1 is LGHDT and CDR2 is YNNKEL (reference sequence). This CDR3 is 15 amino acids long. Trimming took 4 bases from V and 9 from J; bases not matched to a gene: 4. The CDR3 sequence: CASSLRTSGGGEQFF. The CDR3 DNA is TGTGCCAGCAGCCTAAGGACTAGCGGGGGGGGTGAGCAGTTCTTC.

The rearrangement joins TRBV11-2 to TRBJ2-3; 7 nucleotides line up with TRBD2. CDR1 and CDR2 (germline): SGHAT, FQNNGV. The CDR3 sequence is 13 residues long. J lost 6 bases, V lost 3 bases, and 3 bases had no gene match. The CDR3 sequence is CASSFGLGDTQYF. The CDR3, as DNA: TGTGCCAGCAGCTTCGGACTAGGGGATACGCAGTATTTT. Complete variable domain (other parts from reference TRBV11-2 and TRBJ2-3): EAGVAQSPRYKIIEKRQSVAFWCNPISGHATLYWYQQILGQGPKLLIQFQNNGVVDDSQLPKDRFSAERLKGVDSTLKIQPAKLEDSAVYLCASSFGLGDTQYFGPGTRLTVL.

This clonotype was recorded many times. This chain joins TRBV12-3 or TRBV12-4 and TRBJ1-5, with D possibly being TRBD1 (5 bases). CDR3 size: 12 residues. V lost 7 bases and J lost 4, with 8 bases in between. The CDR3 DNA follows: TGTGCCAGCACAGACAGTAATCAGCCCCAGCATTTT. As protein: CASTDSNQPQHF.

This clonotype was seen a handful of times. This chain uses TRBV3-1 with TRBJ1-5, with 7 bases matching TRBD1. This CDR3 has 15 residues. Germline loops: CDR1 LGHDT, CDR2 YNNKEL (reference sequence). V shed 1 base and J 5 bases; nucleotides not matched to a gene: 5. In DNA form, the CDR3 reads TGTGCCAGCAGCCAAGGGGCAGGGGGATATCAGCCCCAGCATTTT. It specifies CASSQGAGGYQPQHF.

This clonotype has a handful of counts. The chain uses TRBV5-1 and TRBJ1-2; maybe TRBD1 (6 bases). The CDR3 runs 14 residues. Germline V CDR1 and CDR2: SGHRS, YFSETQ. V shed 1 base and J shed 6 bases, with 13 bases lying between them. CDR3 in DNA: TGCGCCAGCAGCTTGAATCTGGCAGGGGATGGCTACACCTTC. Its protein product is CASSLNLAGDGYTF.